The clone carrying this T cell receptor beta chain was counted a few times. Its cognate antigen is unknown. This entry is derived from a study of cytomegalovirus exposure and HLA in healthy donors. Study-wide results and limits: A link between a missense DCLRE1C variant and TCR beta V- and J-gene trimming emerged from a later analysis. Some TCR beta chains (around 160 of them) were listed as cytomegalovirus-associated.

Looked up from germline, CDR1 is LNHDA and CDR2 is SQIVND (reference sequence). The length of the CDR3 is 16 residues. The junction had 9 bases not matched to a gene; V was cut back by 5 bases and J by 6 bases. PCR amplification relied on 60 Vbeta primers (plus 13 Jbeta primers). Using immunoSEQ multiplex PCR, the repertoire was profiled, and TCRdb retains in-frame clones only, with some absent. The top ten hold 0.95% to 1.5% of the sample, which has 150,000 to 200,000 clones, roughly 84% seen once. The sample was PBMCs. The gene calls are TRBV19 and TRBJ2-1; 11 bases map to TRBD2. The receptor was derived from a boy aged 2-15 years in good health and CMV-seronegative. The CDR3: CASSPWLAGGVNEQFF. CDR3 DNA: TGTGCCAGTAGTCCCTGGCTAGCGGGAGGTGTCAATGAGCAGTTCTTC. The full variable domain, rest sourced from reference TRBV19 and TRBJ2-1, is DGGITQSPKYLFRKEGQNVTLSCEQNLNHDAMYWYRQDPGQGLRLIYYSQIVNDFQKGDIAEGYSVSREKKESFPLTVTSAQKNPTAFYLCASSPWLAGGVNEQFFGPGTRLTVL.